This T cell receptor (beta chain) emerged from a study of identical twins. cDNA carried unique molecular identifiers, and a universal primer site was added by template switching. TCRdb used MiXCR to reprocess the 5' RACE reads, holding one entry per CDR3 protein. The repertoire consists of around 960,000 distinct CDR3 sequences, with 12% occurring once and the leading ten covering about 1.6%. The V and J ends lost 7 bases and 6 bases, in that order; junction bases with no gene match: 6. The germline CDR1 and CDR2 sequences are MNHNS and SASEGT. There are 14 residues in the CDR3. A further study also used this sample, focusing on yellow fever vaccine responses in identical twins.

The rearrangement links TRBV6-1 to TRBJ2-1, with 10 bases matching TRBD1. This receptor was taken from a woman aged 18-29 years in good health. Material: PBMCs. The CDR3 spells CASTRDRGGNEQFF. The DNA for the CDR3 is TGTGCCAGCACCAGGGACAGGGGTGGCAATGAGCAGTTCTTC.